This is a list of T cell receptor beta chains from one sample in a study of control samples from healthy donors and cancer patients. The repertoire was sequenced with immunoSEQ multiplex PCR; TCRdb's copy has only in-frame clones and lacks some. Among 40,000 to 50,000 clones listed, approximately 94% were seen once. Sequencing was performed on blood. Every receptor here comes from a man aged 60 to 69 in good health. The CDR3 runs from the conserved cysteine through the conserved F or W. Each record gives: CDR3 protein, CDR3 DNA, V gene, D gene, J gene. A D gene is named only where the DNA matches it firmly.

CASSRLRQGSPTPNTGELFF TGTGCCAGCAGCCGGCTCCGACAGGGCTCCCCTACCCCGAACACCGGGGAGCTGTTTTTT TRBV21-1 . TRBJ2-2
CASSVDGRTGGYEQYF TGTGCCAGCAGCGTAGATGGTAGGACAGGGGGCTACGAGCAGTACTTC TRBV9 TRBD1 TRBJ2-7
CASSEARNTEAFF TGTGCCAGCAGTGAAGCCCGAAACACTGAAGCTTTCTTT TRBV2 . TRBJ1-1
CAWSRLGGGENYGYTF TGTGCCTGGAGCCGACTCGGGGGGGGCGAAAACTATGGCTACACCTTC TRBV30 . TRBJ1-2
CASSLASGLNEKLFF TGCGCCAGCAGCTTGGCATCCGGATTAAATGAAAAACTGTTTTTT TRBV5-1 . TRBJ1-4
CATSTGSPVGTEAFF TGTGCCACCAGCACGGGATCGCCGGTGGGGACTGAAGCTTTCTTT TRBV15 . TRBJ1-1
CATGVGGVAQPQHF TGTGCCACCGGGGTTGGGGGTGTGGCACAGCCCCAGCATTTT TRBV24-1 . TRBJ1-5
CATSETRETQYF TGTGCCACCAGTGAAACCCGAGAGACCCAGTACTTC TRBV24-1 . TRBJ2-5
CAWVGQQSSPLHF TGTGCCTGGGTCGGACAGCAAAGCTCACCCCTCCACTTT TRBV30 . TRBJ1-6
CSTGGVGTGELFF TGCAGCACTGGGGGAGTAGGAACCGGGGAGCTGTTTTTT TRBV29-1 . TRBJ2-2
CATSPRLGTSGYNEQFF TGTGCCACCAGCCCGCGACTCGGGACTAGCGGGTACAATGAGCAGTTCTTC TRBV24-1 TRBD2 TRBJ2-1
CASSVGRLEGELFF TGTGCCAGCAGCGTAGGCAGGCTTGAAGGGGAGCTGTTTTTT TRBV9 . TRBJ2-2
CSVVDRASTDTQYF TGCAGCGTTGTGGACAGGGCGAGCACAGATACGCAGTATTTT TRBV29-1 TRBD1 TRBJ2-3
CASPRGTGEAFF TGTGCCAGTCCGCGAGGGACAGGTGAAGCTTTCTTT TRBV2 TRBD1 TRBJ1-1
CASSEALPSSYEQYF TGTGCCAGCAGTGAAGCTCTGCCGAGCTCCTACGAGCAGTACTTC TRBV2 . TRBJ2-7
CASGSRVANSPLHF TGTGCTAGTGGCTCTCGGGTTGCAAATTCACCCCTCCACTTT TRBV12-5 . TRBJ1-6
CASSVDVAGGLQETQYF TGTGCCAGCAGCGTAGATGTTGCGGGAGGGCTCCAAGAGACCCAGTACTTC TRBV9 TRBD2 TRBJ2-5
CAWKRQANTGELFF TGTGCCTGGAAGAGGCAGGCGAACACCGGGGAGCTGTTTTTT TRBV30 . TRBJ2-2
CASRDGQGGFQPQHF TGTGCCAGCAGGGACGGACAGGGCGGGTTTCAGCCCCAGCATTTT TRBV27 TRBD1 TRBJ1-5
CASSESIYEQYF TGTGCCAGCAGTGAATCTATCTACGAGCAGTACTTC TRBV2 . TRBJ2-7
CASGRDRTNSPLHF TGTGCTAGTGGCCGAGACAGGACTAATTCACCCCTCCACTTT TRBV12-5 . TRBJ1-6
CASSQMGASGHNEKLFF TGTGCCAGCAGCCAAATGGGGGCCTCGGGTCATAATGAAAAACTGTTTTTT TRBV14 . TRBJ1-4
CASSLRLAGDTGELFF TGTGCCAGCAGCCTACGACTAGCGGGGGACACCGGGGAGCTGTTTTTT TRBV3-1/TRBV3-2 TRBD2 TRBJ2-2
CASRAGLWTNEKLFF TGTGCCAGCAGGGCGGGACTCTGGACTAATGAAAAACTGTTTTTT TRBV2 . TRBJ1-4
CASSFDRGEQYF TGTGCCAGCAGTTTCGACCGGGGCGAGCAGTACTTC TRBV11-3 . TRBJ2-7
CASKPRENEKLFF TGTGCCAGTAAACCGCGAGAAAATGAAAAACTGTTTTTT TRBV19 . TRBJ1-4
CASTPTGKARADTQYF TGTGCCAGCACCCCCACGGGAAAGGCAAGGGCGGACACGCAGTATTTT TRBV27 . TRBJ2-3
CASSFGLAASYEQYF TGTGCCAGCAGCTTTGGACTAGCGGCTTCCTACGAGCAGTACTTC TRBV9 TRBD2 TRBJ2-7
CASSSGQGATYGYTF TGCGCCAGCAGCTCGGGACAGGGGGCGACCTATGGCTACACCTTC TRBV5-1 TRBD1 TRBJ1-2
CASSRGTGGLNQPQHF TGTGCCAGCAGCAGGGGGACAGGGGGCTTAAATCAGCCCCAGCATTTT TRBV5-4 TRBD1 TRBJ1-5
CASSLGLAELAQYF TGTGCCAGCAGCTTGGGCCTAGCGGAGTTGGCCCAGTACTTC TRBV5-4 TRBD2 TRBJ2-5
CASSTTITVPGGEKLFF TGTGCCAGTAGTACCACAATAACGGTCCCGGGTGGAGAAAAACTGTTTTTT TRBV19 . TRBJ1-4
CASSQVRGPGYEQYF TGCGCCAGCAGCCAAGTTCGGGGGCCGGGCTACGAGCAGTACTTC TRBV4-1 . TRBJ2-7
CASSEAQGRMAFF TGTGCCAGCAGTGAAGCGCAGGGTAGGATGGCTTTCTTT TRBV6-1 . TRBJ1-1
CATSDVRGIRDTQYF TGTGCCACCAGTGATGTCAGGGGGATAAGAGATACGCAGTATTTT TRBV24-1 TRBD1 TRBJ2-3
CASRRLAGEYEQYF TGTGCCAGCAGGAGACTAGCGGGGGAATACGAGCAGTACTTC TRBV2 TRBD2 TRBJ2-7
CASSFFWENTGELFF TGTGCCAGCAGCTTCTTTTGGGAGAACACCGGGGAGCTGTTTTTT TRBV11-3 . TRBJ2-2
CASSQDGWGQGTDTQYF TGTGCCAGCAGCCAAGATGGGTGGGGACAGGGAACAGATACGCAGTATTTT TRBV3-1/TRBV3-2 TRBD1 TRBJ2-3
CASSSGRMTSTDTQYF TGTGCCAGTTCCAGCGGGAGAATGACTAGCACAGATACGCAGTATTTT TRBV5-5 TRBD2 TRBJ2-3
CATLGGGNTGELFF TGTGCCACGCTAGGCGGGGGGAACACCGGGGAGCTGTTTTTT TRBV10-3 TRBD2 TRBJ2-2
CASSEWRNSGNTIYF TGTGCCAGCAGTGAGTGGCGAAACTCTGGAAACACCATATATTTT TRBV6-1 . TRBJ1-3
CASSQEMGLGYTF TGCGCCAGCAGCCAAGAAATGGGGCTCGGCTACACCTTC TRBV4-1 . TRBJ1-2
CASSQVETGEKETQYF TGCGCCAGCAGCCAAGTCGAAACAGGGGAAAAGGAGACCCAGTACTTC TRBV4-1 TRBD1 TRBJ2-5
CASCTGLGETQYF TGTGCCAGCTGTACAGGGCTAGGAGAGACCCAGTACTTC TRBV6-5 . TRBJ2-5
CASSLDRETYEQYF TGTGCCAGCAGTTTGGACAGGGAGACCTACGAGCAGTACTTC TRBV25-1 TRBD1 TRBJ2-7
CASSRWDGYTF TGTGCCAGTAGCCGCTGGGATGGCTACACCTTC TRBV19 . TRBJ1-2
CASSDSGGYNEQFF TGCGCCAGCAGTGACTCAGGGGGCTACAATGAGCAGTTCTTC TRBV10-2 TRBD1 TRBJ2-1
CASSQEFILGYTF TGTGCCAGCAGCCAAGAATTCATCCTTGGCTACACCTTC TRBV3-1/TRBV3-2 . TRBJ1-2